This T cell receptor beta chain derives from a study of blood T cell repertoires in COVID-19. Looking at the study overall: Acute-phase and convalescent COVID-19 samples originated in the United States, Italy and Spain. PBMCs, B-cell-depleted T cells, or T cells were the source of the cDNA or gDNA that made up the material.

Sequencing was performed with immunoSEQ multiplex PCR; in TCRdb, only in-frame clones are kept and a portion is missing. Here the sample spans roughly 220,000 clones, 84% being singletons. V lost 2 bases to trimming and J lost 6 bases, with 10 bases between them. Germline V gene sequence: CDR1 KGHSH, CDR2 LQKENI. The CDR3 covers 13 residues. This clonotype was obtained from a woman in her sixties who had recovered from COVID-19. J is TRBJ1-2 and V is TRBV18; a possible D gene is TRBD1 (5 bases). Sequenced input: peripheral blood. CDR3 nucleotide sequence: TGTGCCAGCTCACCAGCCAGGGTGGATGGCTACACCTTC. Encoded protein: CASSPARVDGYTF. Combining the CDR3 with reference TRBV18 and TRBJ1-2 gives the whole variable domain NAGVMQNPRHLVRRRGQEARLRCSPMKGHSHVYWYRQLPEEGLKFMVYLQKENIIDESGMPKERFSAEFPKEGPSILRIQQVVRGDSAAYFCASSPARVDGYTFGSGTRLTVV.